The 20 T cell receptor beta chains below were found in one sample sequenced in a study of shared clonotypes between healthy human individuals (TCRdb year 2020). The library was generated by the immunoSEQ multiplex PCR assay. Held by TCRdb, this immuneACCESS table contains in-frame sequences only and omits some clones. Under half of the omission traces to an unresolved V gene where checked; the cause of the rest is unknown. Counted in this sample were about 1 million clones; roughly 80% of them appeared once. The ten largest clones take up 1.4% of the sample. Sequenced: memory CD4+ T cells sorted from blood. The meaning of the sample's cell subset or site label: CD45RA-negative fraction. These receptors were collected from a man between 18 and 29 years old in good health.

The chain joins TRBV6-1 to TRBJ2-5; 7 nucleotides line up with TRBD1. The CDR3 has 13 amino acids. V was clipped by 7 bases and J by 5 bases; unmatched bases: 7. Germline-derived CDR1 and CDR2 are MNHNS and SASEGT. CDR3 sequence reads: CASKNRGRETQYF. CDR3 sequence (DNA): TGTGCCAGCAAGAACAGGGGTAGGGAGACCCAGTACTTC.

V and J are TRBV6-5 and TRBJ2-3; a possible D gene is TRBD2 (6 bases). Germline loops: CDR1 MNHEY, CDR2 SVGAGI. Trimming pared 0 bases from V and 2 bases from J, leaving 12 bases between. The CDR3 has 16 residues. CDR3 coding DNA: TGTGCCAGCAGTTACTCGAGGCTAGCGTACACAGATACGCAGTATTTT. Translating gives CASSYSRLAYTDTQYF.

This chain links TRBV19 with TRBJ1-5; D is unclear. The CDR3 has 13 amino acids. CDR1 and CDR2 from the germline V gene are LNHDA and SQIVND (reference sequence). Deletions cut 1 base from V and 5 bases from J, with 6 bases between. The CDR3 DNA is TGTGCCAGTAGTATAGGGATCTATCAGCCCCAGCATTTT. Its translation: CASSIGIYQPQHF.

This clone was seen a handful of times. The rearrangement links TRBV5-4 to TRBJ1-2; a weak D match, TRBD1 (5 bases). With 4 bases removed from V and 4 bases from J, the gap between germline ends came to 11 bases. The germline V gene has CDR1 SGHNT and CDR2 YYREEE (reference sequence). The CDR3 is 13 residues long. The CDR3 DNA reads TGTGCCAGCAGCGCGGACAACCTCTATGGCTACACCTTC. It is translated as CASSADNLYGYTF.

The rearrangement joins TRBV9 to TRBJ2-7; D is ambiguous. Looked up from germline, CDR1 is SGDLS and CDR2 is YYNGEE. The CDR3 runs to 14 residues. The V gene lost 6 bases and the J gene lost 5 bases, with 18 bases spanning the gap. This chain's CDR3 is CASTESRPPHEQYF. CDR3 DNA sequence: TGTGCCAGCACCGAAAGCCGACCGCCACACGAGCAGTACTTC.

The CDR3 region is CASRRLLDEQFF. CDR3 in DNA: TGTGCCAGCAGGCGGTTATTAGATGAGCAGTTCTTC. The genes are TRBV11-2 and TRBJ2-1; D is unresolved. The V end lost 6 bases, the J end lost 8 bases, and 11 bases lay between the germline ends. The CDR3 runs 12 residues. CDR1 and CDR2 from the germline V gene are SGHAT and FQNNGV.

In DNA, the CDR3 is TGTGCCATCATGGGCCAAAATCAGCCCCAGCATTTT. Its protein product is CAIMGQNQPQHF. The chain recombines TRBV10-3 with TRBJ1-5, with unresolved D. This CDR3 is built from 12 residues. V was trimmed by 7 bases and J by 4 bases, leaving 8 bases between them. The germline CDR1 and CDR2 sequences are ENHRY and SYGVKD.

This rearrangement joins TRBV10-2 to TRBJ2-1; unclear D gene. The CDR3 is 15 amino acids. The V gene lost 2 bases and the J gene lost 3 bases, with 11 bases spanning the gap. Germline CDR1 is WSHSY and CDR2 is SAAADI. CDR3 bases: TGCGCCAGCAGTGAGCAGGTCGGAAGCTACAATGAGCAGTTCTTC. The encoded protein is CASSEQVGSYNEQFF.

The gene calls are TRBV6-5 and TRBJ1-2; 10 bases align to TRBD1. CDR3 size: 13 residues. In germline, CDR1 is MNHEY, CDR2 SVGAGI. Unmatched junction bases numbered 5, after V lost 5 bases and J lost 8 bases. The CDR3 loop is CASSRDRGQGYTF. As DNA, the CDR3 is TGTGCCAGCAGTCGCGACAGGGGGCAGGGCTACACCTTC.

The chain employs TRBV2 and TRBJ2-1, with 7 bases identical to TRBD2. This CDR3 has 14 amino acids. With 0 bases clipped from V and 10 bases from J, the junction kept 6 bases outside the gene matches. From germline, CDR1 is SNHLY and CDR2 FYNNEI. Here the CDR3 DNA reads TGTGCCAGCAGTGAAGCTGGCGCGGGAGCGGAGCAGTTCTTC. As protein: CASSEAGAGAEQFF.

The chain employs TRBV5-1 and TRBJ1-1; no firm D call. CDR3 length equals 15 residues. Germline V gene sequence: CDR1 SGHRS, CDR2 YFSETQ. Trimming took 4 bases from V and 5 from J, leaving 18 bases between them. CDR3 sequence: CASSTGRSQRTEAFF. The CDR3 DNA reads TGCGCCAGCAGCACCGGTAGGTCGCAGAGGACTGAAGCTTTCTTT. The entire variable domain, with the rest obtained from reference TRBV5-1 and TRBJ1-1, is as follows: KAGVTQTPRYLIKTRGQQVTLSCSPISGHRSVSWYQQTPGQGLQFLFEYFSETQRNKGNFPGRFSGRQFSNSRSEMNVSTLELGDSALYLCASSTGRSQRTEAFFGQGTRLTVV.

In this sample, this clone turned up many times. The same CDR3 also results from other DNA sequences found in this sample. V gene TRBV11-2 combines with J gene TRBJ1-1; D is possibly TRBD1 (6 bases). This CDR3 comprises 14 residues. Per the germline V gene, CDR1 is SGHAT and CDR2 is FQNNGV. The V end was cut by 5 bases, the J end by 5 bases, with 15 bases between. In DNA form, the CDR3 reads TGTGCCAGCAGCCCACAGGGAGCAGGGACTGAAGCTTTCTTT. It yields the protein CASSPQGAGTEAFF.

The rearrangement links TRBV7-8 to TRBJ1-3; 7 bases map to TRBD1. V shed 10 bases and J 4 bases; nucleotides not matched to a gene: 10. Germline loops: CDR1 SGHVS, CDR2 FQNEAQ. The CDR3 consists of 14 residues. In nucleotides, the CDR3 is TGTGCCACCAAGGGGGACAGTCTAGGAAACACCATATATTTT. Its protein is CATKGDSLGNTIYF.

This clone was detected once. The gene calls are TRBV7-2 and TRBJ2-6, with D hard to call. Germline V gene sequence: CDR1 SGHTA, CDR2 FQGNSA. This CDR3 spans 17 amino acids. The V end was cut by 1 base, the J end by 0 bases, with 10 bases between. CDR3 in DNA: TGTGCCAGCAGCTTAGGGGCAGGCAGCTCTGGGGCCAACGTCCTGACTTTC. Its protein product is CASSLGAGSSGANVLTF. Variable domain in full (rest from reference TRBV7-2 and TRBJ2-6): GAGVSQSPSNKVTEKGKDVELRCDPISGHTALYWYRQSLGQGLEFLIYFQGNSAPDKSGLPSDRFSAERTGGSVSTLTIQRTQQEDSAVYLCASSLGAGSSGANVLTFGAGSRLTVL.

The rearrangement uses TRBV6-1 and TRBJ2-3, with TRBD2 as a possible D gene (6 bases). V lost 3 bases and J 2 bases, leaving 9 bases between the germline ends. Germline V gene sequence: CDR1 MNHNS, CDR2 SASEGT. CDR3 length: 14 residues. CDR3 protein: CASSEGGSTDTQYF. Written as DNA, the CDR3 is TGTGCCAGCAGTGAGGGGGGTTCCACAGATACGCAGTATTTT.

This rearrangement joins TRBV5-1 to TRBJ1-2; 8 bases are shared with TRBD1. Germline loops: CDR1 SGHRS, CDR2 YFSETQ. Unmatched junction bases numbered 10, after V lost 4 bases and J lost 5 bases. There are 15 residues in the CDR3. CDR3: CASSILGQGPYGYTF. The CDR3 nucleotides read TGCGCCAGCAGCATCCTCGGACAGGGCCCGTATGGCTACACCTTC.

This clone was seen more than once but under ten times. The V call is TRBV6-5, the J call TRBJ1-1, with TRBD1 as a possible D gene (5 bases). Germline V gene data show CDR1 as MNHEY and CDR2 as SVGAGI. Trimming stripped 7 bases from V and 0 bases from J, with 12 bases between. This CDR3 has 14 amino acids. Written as DNA, the CDR3 is TGTGCCAGCAAACGGGGGTGGATGAACACTGAAGCTTTCTTT. This sequence encodes CASKRGWMNTEAFF.

This clone was picked up many times. The rearrangement uses TRBV11-2 and TRBJ2-1; D is possibly TRBD1 (6 bases). The V end was cut by 3 bases, the J end by 1 base, with 13 bases between. CDR1 and CDR2 from the germline V gene are SGHAT and FQNNGV. The CDR3 consists of 16 residues. The CDR3 spells CASSLRPDRSYNEQFF. In nucleotides, the CDR3 is TGTGCCAGCAGCTTGAGACCGGACAGATCCTACAATGAGCAGTTCTTC.

The chain links TRBV5-8 to TRBJ2-2; weak D call: TRBD1 (6 bases). From germline, CDR1 is SGHTS and CDR2 YDEGEE. The CDR3 has 13 amino acids. V was pared by 6 bases and J by 1 base, with 7 bases between. The DNA of the CDR3 is TGTGCCAGCACGACAGGGAACACCGGGGAGCTGTTTTTT. Translated, it gives CASTTGNTGELFF.

The chain carries TRBV18 and TRBJ2-7; D is uncertain. CDR3 length equals 13 residues. In germline, CDR1 is KGHSH, CDR2 LQKENI. V gave up 3 bases and J gave up 2 bases, with 8 bases separating them. The CDR3 sequence: CASSPTQTYEQYF. The CDR3, as DNA: TGTGCCAGCTCACCCACTCAGACCTACGAGCAGTACTTC.